This entry lists 13 T cell receptor beta chains sequenced from one sample in a study of blood T cell repertoires in COVID-19. Data came from immunoSEQ multiplex PCR; TCRdb stores just in-frame clones and leaves some out. Altogether roughly 200,000 clones are present, around nine tenths being singletons, with the ten largest covering roughly 0.9%. The specimen was peripheral blood. Source of these receptors: a woman aged 18-29 years who had recovered from COVID-19.

The chain uses TRBV18 and TRBJ2-3, with D perhaps matching TRBD1 (5 bases). Germline values: CDR1 KGHSH, CDR2 LQKENI. With 2 bases removed from V and 5 bases from J, the gap between germline ends came to 20 bases. The CDR3 is 17 residues long. CDR3 bases: TGTGCCAGCTCACCATTCGACTGGGCAGGGATGCGAGATACGCAGTATTTT. Translated, it gives CASSPFDWAGMRDTQYF.

The rearrangement joins TRBV7-9 to TRBJ1-1; D gene ambiguous. CDR3 size: 13 residues. CDR1 and CDR2 from the germline V gene are SEHNR and FQNEAQ (reference sequence). V dropped 0 bases and J dropped 6 bases, with 8 bases sitting between them. In DNA, the CDR3 is TGTGCCAGCAGCTTAGCTGCGGGCTCTGAAGCTTTCTTT. Its translation: CASSLAAGSEAFF.

The chain is built from TRBV7-9 and TRBJ2-3, with 8 positions matching TRBD1. The CDR3 length is 16 residues. J gave up 0 bases and V 5 bases, and 7 bases lay outside the gene matches. Germline-derived CDR1 and CDR2 are SEHNR and FQNEAQ (reference sequence). The CDR3 DNA reads as TGTGCCAGCAGCCCGAGCAGGGGGCGCAGCACAGATACGCAGTATTTT. It yields the protein CASSPSRGRSTDTQYF.

V and J are TRBV3-1 (or the pseudogene TRBV3-2) and TRBJ1-4; possibly TRBD1 for D (5 bases). This CDR3 has 14 amino acids. V was trimmed by 3 bases and J by 8 bases, leaving 13 bases between them. CDR1 is LGHDT, CDR2 YNNKEL, per germline (reference sequence). The CDR3: CASSQMRDGEKLFF. CDR3 bases: TGTGCCAGCAGCCAGATGCGGGACGGAGAAAAACTGTTTTTT.

The chain carries TRBV27 and TRBJ1-1; the match to TRBD1 covers 7 bases. This CDR3 is built from 13 residues. Germline V lookup: CDR1 MNHEY, CDR2 SMNVEV (reference sequence). After removal of 6 bases from V and 4 bases from J, the junction contained 5 bases not matched to a gene. CDR3 coding DNA: TGTGCCAGCAGACAGGGGATGGGCACTGAAGCTTTCTTT. It codes for CASRQGMGTEAFF.

This clone has a single count. The chain recombines TRBV19 with TRBJ2-1, with 7 bases fitting TRBD2. CDR3 length equals 16 residues. Germline V lookup: CDR1 LNHDA, CDR2 SQIVND (reference sequence). J lost 2 bases, V lost 5 bases, and 9 bases had no gene match. CDR3 sequence reads: CASSPRGVGTYNEQFF. The CDR3 coding sequence is TGTGCCAGTAGTCCCCGGGGGGTCGGGACCTACAATGAGCAGTTCTTC.

This clone was seen a few times. V gene TRBV6-6 combines with J gene TRBJ1-5; D gene ambiguous. This CDR3 region has 14 residues. Germline V gene sequence: CDR1 MNHNY, CDR2 SVGAGI (reference sequence). V was clipped by 7 bases and J by 1 base, with 11 bases between them. The CDR3 DNA reads as TGTGCCAGCAAGGAGGGATTGAGCAATCAGCCCCAGCATTTT. This encodes CASKEGLSNQPQHF.

The V gene is TRBV9, the J gene TRBJ2-7; 9 nucleotides agree with TRBD2. CDR1 and CDR2 from the germline V gene are SGDLS and YYNGEE. The CDR3 has 14 amino acids. Germline trimming cut 4 bases from V and 4 bases from J; bases unmatched to any gene: 6. In DNA form, the CDR3 reads TGTGCCAGCAGCACTCGTAGCGGGAGATACGAGCAGTACGTC. Amino acid sequence: CASSTRSGRYEQYV.

V is TRBV5-4 and J is TRBJ2-2; tentative D call: TRBD2 (6 bases). V gave up 4 bases and J gave up 6 bases, with 10 bases separating them. The length of the CDR3 is 13 residues. Germline V gene lookup returns CDR1 SGHNT and CDR2 YYREEE (reference sequence). CDR3 amino acids: CASSPREPGELFF. The CDR3, as DNA: TGTGCCAGCAGCCCGCGGGAACCCGGGGAGCTGTTTTTT.

The chain recombines TRBV9 with TRBJ1-2; 11 nucleotides align to TRBD1. The V gene end was trimmed by 3 bases and the J gene end by 5 bases; junction bases not matched to a gene: 6. There are 15 residues in the CDR3. Germline V CDR1 and CDR2: SGDLS, YYNGEE. CDR3 residues: CASSASDRGLYGYTF. The DNA of the CDR3 is TGTGCCAGCAGCGCCTCGGACAGGGGGCTTTATGGCTACACCTTC.

CDR3 in amino acids: CASQTGGAWDTEAFF. The CDR3 DNA reads TGTGCCAGCCAGACAGGGGGCGCCTGGGACACTGAAGCTTTCTTT. The chain combines TRBV7-9 with TRBJ1-1, with 10 bases matching TRBD1. This CDR3 is built from 15 residues. Per germline, CDR1 SEHNR and CDR2 FQNEAQ (reference sequence). The V gene end was trimmed by 8 bases and the J gene end by 3 bases; junction bases not matched to a gene: 9.

The gene calls are TRBV2 and TRBJ1-6, with D perhaps matching TRBD1 (6 bases). V lost 2 bases and J lost 5, with 13 bases in between. Per germline, CDR1 SNHLY and CDR2 FYNNEI. The CDR3 spans 16 residues. In DNA form, the CDR3 reads TGTGCCAGCAGTGAAACCCAGGACAGTCATAATTCACCCCTCCACTTT. Its translation is CASSETQDSHNSPLHF.

The chain links TRBV11-1 to TRBJ2-1; no clear D. Trimming shortened V by 5 bases and J by 6 bases, and 11 bases separated the two germline ends. The length of the CDR3 is 13 residues. Per germline, CDR1 SGHAT and CDR2 FQDESV (reference sequence). For the CDR3, the DNA is TGTGCCAGCAGCCCAAAGCTAGTCAATGAGCAGTTCTTC. This encodes CASSPKLVNEQFF.